The next 21 T cell receptor beta chains were all read from a single sample in a study of T cell changes during pregnancy in multiple sclerosis. Sequencing was performed with immunoSEQ multiplex PCR; in TCRdb, only in-frame clones are kept and a portion is missing. The sample carries 90,000 to 120,000 clones, roughly 90% recorded once. Sequenced material: peripheral blood, taken in the third trimester of pregnancy. These receptors were taken from a female donor in good health, enrolled as a control in a pregnancy study.

The rearrangement joins TRBV29-1 to TRBJ2-1; a weak D match, TRBD1 (6 bases). Germline CDR1 SQVTM, CDR2 ANQGSEA. The CDR3 extends over 15 amino acids. Trimming left V 8 bases short and J 6 bases short, with 23 bases between. This chain's CDR3 is CSLRDISNKGNEQFF. DNA of the CDR3: TGCAGCCTCCGGGACATTTCAAATAAGGGCAATGAGCAGTTCTTC.

The chain joins TRBV30 to TRBJ1-4; a possible D gene is TRBD1 (5 bases). The length of the CDR3 is 15 residues. From germline, CDR1 is GTSNPN and CDR2 SVGIG (reference sequence). The V and J ends lost 4 bases and 7 bases respectively, with 19 bases between them. CDR3 DNA sequence: TGTGCCTGGACCACGACGGGGGGACTATCTGAAAAACTGTTTTTT. Translation gives CAWTTTGGLSEKLFF.

The genes are TRBV30 and TRBJ1-1; 7 positions match TRBD1. After removal of 4 bases from V and 1 base from J, the junction contained 9 bases not matched to a gene. Germline CDR1 reads GTSNPN; CDR2 reads SVGIG (reference sequence). The CDR3 has 15 residues. DNA of the CDR3: TGTGCCTGGACCACTTGGGGGACAGAGAACACTGAAGCTTTCTTT. Encoded protein: CAWTTWGTENTEAFF.

The V call is TRBV5-1, the J call TRBJ1-5, with 11 bases that match TRBD1. The CDR3 is made up of 21 amino acids. The germline CDR1 and CDR2 sequences are SGHRS and YFSETQ. The V segment lost 10 bases and the J segment 4 bases; nucleotides outside the gene matches: 28. CDR3 sequence: CAGSYHYTGDRGFGGNQPQHF. DNA of the CDR3: TGCGCCGGATCTTACCACTACACGGGGGACAGGGGGTTCGGTGGGAATCAGCCCCAGCATTTT.

The chain couples TRBV7-2 to TRBJ2-7, with TRBD1 as a possible D gene (6 bases). The CDR3 loop spans 14 amino acids. Trimming cost V 4 bases and J 3 bases, with 13 bases left between them. From germline, CDR1 is SGHTA and CDR2 FQGNSA. CDR3 in amino acids: CASSSNGGGYEQYF. As DNA, the CDR3 is TGTGCCAGCAGCTCGAATGGGGGCGGCTACGAGCAGTACTTC.

V is TRBV5-4 and J is TRBJ2-7, with TRBD1 matching 9 bases. The trim removed 0 bases at V and 7 bases at J, leaving 8 bases unmatched. The CDR3 runs 15 residues. Germline values: CDR1 SGHNT, CDR2 YYREEE (reference sequence). The CDR3 sequence is CASSLGGTGNGEQYF. The CDR3 region has the DNA TGTGCCAGCAGCTTGGGGGGGACAGGGAATGGGGAGCAGTACTTC.

The rearrangement uses TRBV18 and TRBJ2-1, with D perhaps TRBD2 (7 bases). The V gene lost 2 bases and the J gene lost 3 bases, with 20 bases spanning the gap. The CDR3 runs to 18 residues. CDR1 and CDR2 from the germline V gene are KGHSH and LQKENI. This chain's CDR3 is CASSPRLGGGLIYNEQFF. CDR3 bases: TGTGCCAGCTCACCAAGGTTGGGCGGGGGCCTTATCTACAATGAGCAGTTCTTC.

V gene TRBV27 combines with J gene TRBJ1-6; D remains ambiguous. Trimming shortened V by 3 bases and J by 0 bases, and 18 bases separated the two germline ends. Germline V gene sequence: CDR1 MNHEY, CDR2 SMNVEV (reference sequence). This CDR3 region has 19 residues. CDR3 region: CASSFVTPKSFSYNSPLHF. CDR3 in DNA: TGTGCCAGCAGTTTCGTTACACCAAAATCCTTCTCCTATAATTCACCCCTCCACTTT.

CDR3 residues: CAWRRYIEGGYGYTF. The DNA of the CDR3 is TGTGCCTGGAGGCGGTACATTGAAGGCGGCTATGGCTACACCTTC. This chain links TRBV30 with TRBJ1-2; D ambiguous. V was trimmed by 3 bases and J by 4 bases, leaving 18 bases between them. Germline lookup yields CDR1 GTSNPN and CDR2 SVGIG (reference sequence). The CDR3 extends over 15 amino acids.

This chain connects TRBV2 to TRBJ2-1; D may be TRBD2 (5 bases). Germline V CDR1 and CDR2: SNHLY, FYNNEI. Trimming shortened V by 5 bases and J by 7 bases, and 18 bases separated the two germline ends. The CDR3 length is 15 residues. CDR3 DNA: TGTGCCAGCAGTATGGTCGGACTGCGGTTGAATGAGCAGTTCTTC. Translating gives CASSMVGLRLNEQFF.

This rearrangement joins TRBV4-2 to TRBJ2-7; a possible D gene is TRBD2 (6 bases). V gave up 0 bases and J gave up 5 bases, with 20 bases separating them. The CDR3 totals 17 residues. Germline values: CDR1 LGHNA, CDR2 YNFKEQ. This chain's CDR3 is CASSQDAITGARNEQYF. DNA of the CDR3: TGTGCCAGCAGCCAAGATGCCATCACGGGAGCGCGGAACGAGCAGTACTTC.

V is TRBV6-5 and J is TRBJ2-3; D not certain. CDR1 MNHEY and CDR2 SVGAGI come from the germline V gene. Deletions cut 5 bases from V and 0 bases from J, with 6 bases between. The CDR3 loop spans 13 amino acids. CDR3 coding DNA: TGTGCCAGCAGTCCCTTAAGCACAGATACGCAGTATTTT. Its protein product is CASSPLSTDTQYF.

This clone was seen only once. The chain carries TRBV5-1 and TRBJ1-6; a weak D match, TRBD1 (6 bases). The V gene lost 2 bases and the J gene lost 5 bases, with 11 bases spanning the gap. The V gene's germline CDR1 is SGHRS and CDR2 YFSETQ. This CDR3 has 15 residues. CDR3 nucleotides: TGCGCCAGCAGCTTTACAGGGTTCGATAATTCACCCCTCCACTTT. Translation: CASSFTGFDNSPLHF.

The J gene is TRBJ2-4, the V gene TRBV15; no clear D gene. V lost 1 base and J lost 7, with 14 bases in between. Germline CDR1 reads LNHNV; CDR2 reads YYDKDF (reference sequence). The CDR3 runs to 15 residues. The CDR3 protein is CATSRAGSVKNIQYF. CDR3 sequence (DNA): TGTGCCACCAGCAGAGCGGGTTCGGTGAAGAACATTCAGTACTTC.

The V call is TRBV5-4, the J call TRBJ2-7, with 10 bases matching TRBD1. The CDR3 length is 16 residues. Germline assignment: CDR1 SGHNT and CDR2 YYREEE (reference sequence). Losses at the gene ends were 4 bases for V and 6 bases for J; bases not matched to a gene: 13. CDR3 region: CASSPTTGGAGLEQYF. The CDR3 DNA sequence: TGTGCCAGCAGCCCTACGACAGGGGGCGCCGGTCTCGAGCAGTACTTC.

Concerning this clone itself: The same CDR3 arises from other DNA sequences in this sample as well. The chain has TRBV7-2 and TRBJ2-3; 10 bases are shared with TRBD2. The V gene's germline CDR1 is SGHTA and CDR2 FQGNSA. The CDR3 sequence is 17 residues long. V lost 1 base to trimming and J lost 5 bases; unmatched junction nucleotides: 9. The CDR3 DNA sequence: TGTGCCAGCAGCTTAGGTGTAGCGGGGGGCCCCCGAGATACGCAGTATTTT. Translation: CASSLGVAGGPRDTQYF.

V is TRBV5-7 and J is TRBJ1-2; D gene unclear. TRBV5-7 is flagged as an ORF with uncertain function. The CDR3 has 17 residues. Trimming took 0 bases from V and 4 from J, leaving 19 bases between them. The CDR3 bases are TGTGCCAGCAGCTTGGGAATTGTAGAGGGATTCCCCTATGGCTACACCTTC. Encoded protein: CASSLGIVEGFPYGYTF.

The chain joins TRBV12-5 to TRBJ2-1; the match to TRBD2 covers 8 bases. This CDR3 region has 14 residues. V shed 7 bases, J shed 5 bases, and the junction held 7 bases outside the gene matches. Germline-derived CDR1 and CDR2 are LGHNT and FRNRAP. The CDR3 reads CASAPTGGDNEQFF. The CDR3 DNA reads TGTGCTAGTGCCCCCACCGGGGGGGACAATGAGCAGTTCTTC.

The chain combines TRBV4-3 with TRBJ2-1; TRBD2 agrees at 9 bases. Germline V gene sequence: CDR1 LGHNA, CDR2 YSLEER. This CDR3 comprises 18 residues. The trim removed 0 bases at V and 6 bases at J, leaving 12 bases unmatched. The DNA for the CDR3 is TGCGCCAGCAGCCAAGATGCCCCCTGGACTAGCGTGGGCAATGAGCAGTTCTTC. Protein product: CASSQDAPWTSVGNEQFF.

In its sample, this clone was seen once. V usage is TRBV6-5 and J usage is TRBJ2-2; a weak D match, TRBD2 (5 bases). Germline CDR1 and CDR2: MNHEY and SVGAGI. The V gene lost 0 bases and the J gene lost 6 bases, with 5 bases spanning the gap. The CDR3 is 13 amino acids. CDR3 sequence (DNA): TGTGCCAGCAGTTACTCTAGCGCCGGGGAGCTGTTTTTT. This codes for CASSYSSAGELFF.

This rearrangement joins TRBV9 to TRBJ1-1, with 12 bases lining up with TRBD1. V lost 3 bases, J lost 1 base, and 10 bases stayed unmatched. Germline lookup yields CDR1 SGDLS and CDR2 YYNGEE. The CDR3 loop spans 18 amino acids. In DNA form, the CDR3 reads TGTGCCAGCAGCGAAAGGGACAGGGGGCGCGGCGGGAACACTGAAGCTTTCTTT. It translates to CASSERDRGRGGNTEAFF.